Each of the 24 T cell receptor beta chains below was sequenced from the same sample in a study of regulatory T cells in long-lasting Graves disease. Stated time point: persistent/refractory GD, antithyroid drugs over 5 years with positive TRAb. PBMC-derived RNA was used for the TCR library. Sequencing libraries for TCR beta were prepared with iRepertoire HTBI primers and Arm-PCR of CDR3 regions. TCRdb processed the multiplex PCR reads anew with MiXCR; each CDR3 protein has one entry. The sample carries about 310,000 distinct CDR3 sequences, roughly 21% recorded once. The sample consisted of peripheral blood mononuclear cells (PBMCs), taken when the disease was refractory, from a patient treated with antithyroid drugs. Receptor source: a female donor with Graves disease.

The table lists this clonotype with many counts. The gene calls are TRBV11-1 and TRBJ2-7; TRBD1 or TRBD2 may be the D gene (5 bases each). V was clipped by 5 bases and J by 2 bases, with 16 bases between them. CDR3 size: 15 residues. Per germline, CDR1 SGHAT and CDR2 FQDESV (reference sequence). The CDR3: CASSRGDELAYEQYF. CDR3 DNA: TGTGCCAGCAGCAGGGGAGACGAGTTAGCCTACGAGCAGTACTTC.

This clonotype has at least ten counts. The chain carries TRBV12-3 or TRBV12-4 and TRBJ1-4; a weak D match, TRBD1 (6 bases). V lost 3 bases to trimming and J lost 6 bases, with 14 bases between them. The CDR3 consists of 15 residues. The CDR3 sequence is CASSFRGRGDEKLFF. CDR3 in DNA: TGTGCCAGCAGTTTTCGTGGCAGGGGAGATGAAAAACTGTTTTTT.

This clonotype was seen only a few times. The rearrangement uses TRBV10-3 and TRBJ2-7; 13 bases fit TRBD2. Germline values: CDR1 ENHRY, CDR2 SYGVKD. V lost 6 bases and J lost 2; bases outside the gene matches: 7. The CDR3 runs to 16 residues. CDR3 in amino acids: CAIRTPGLAGTYEQYF. The CDR3 DNA follows: TGTGCCATCAGAACACCGGGACTAGCGGGAACCTACGAGCAGTACTTC.

This clonotype was found a few times. V and J are TRBV6-1 and TRBJ2-1; D might be TRBD2 (5 bases). The V gene's germline CDR1 is MNHNS and CDR2 SASEGT. V lost 7 bases and J 7 bases, leaving 11 bases between the germline ends. The length of the CDR3 is 12 residues. The CDR3 spells CASIFERNEQFF. In DNA form, the CDR3 reads TGTGCCAGCATCTTCGAGCGGAATGAGCAGTTCTTC.

This clonotype was seen many times. V and J are TRBV7-8 and TRBJ1-5; 7 positions match TRBD1. Germline V gene lookup returns CDR1 SGHVS and CDR2 FQNEAQ. The trim removed 2 bases at V and 2 bases at J, leaving 9 bases unmatched. This CDR3 has 17 amino acids. The CDR3 sequence: CASSLYPTGLGNQPQHF. The CDR3 coding sequence is TGTGCCAGCAGCTTATACCCGACAGGGCTCGGCAATCAGCCCCAGCATTTT. Supplemented by reference TRBV7-8 and TRBJ1-5, the full variable domain reads GAGVSQSPRYKVAKRGQDVALRCDPISGHVSLFWYQQALGQGPEFLTYFQNEAQLDKSGLPSDRFFAERPEGSVSTLKIQRTQQEDSAVYLCASSLYPTGLGNQPQHFGDGTRLSIL.

As concerns this clonotype: At one end, the junction sequence differs from germline, possibly due to a read error. The rearrangement uses TRBV5-8 and TRBJ1-1; TRBD1 aligns across 7 bases. Germline V gene data show CDR1 as SGHTS and CDR2 as YDEGEE. The CDR3 contains 15 residues. For the CDR3, the DNA is TGTGCCAGCAGCTTGGAGGGGGCTTGGGGCGCTGAAGCTTTCTTC. Protein sequence: CASSLEGAWGAEAFF.

The chain joins TRBV28 to TRBJ2-1, with D unresolved. CDR3 size: 14 residues. In germline, CDR1 is MDHEN, CDR2 SYDVKM. The germline V and J ends were trimmed by 4 bases and 5 bases, with 12 bases remaining between them. The CDR3 DNA reads as TGTGCCAGCAGTTCCCGAGCTGAGGACAATGAGCAGTTCTTC. It specifies CASSSRAEDNEQFF.

This clonotype turned up a few times. This sequence joins TRBV11-3 and TRBJ2-1; D is perhaps TRBD1 or TRBD2 (6 bases each). Germline lookup yields CDR1 SGHNT and CDR2 YENEEA. The CDR3 runs to 15 residues. The V end lost 5 bases, the J end lost 6 bases, and 17 bases lay between the germline ends. The CDR3 spells CASSPNQGRINEQFF. CDR3 sequence (DNA): TGTGCCAGCAGCCCAAATCAGGGGAGGATCAATGAGCAGTTCTTC.

In this sample, this clonotype turned up many times. The V call is TRBV7-2, the J call TRBJ2-7, with D possibly matching TRBD2 (6 bases). The length of the CDR3 is 14 residues. Germline-derived CDR1 and CDR2 are SGHTA and FQGNSA. Deletions cut 1 base from V and 3 bases from J, with 10 bases between. The CDR3 coding sequence is TGTGCCAGCAGCTTAGGCGGCGGGAACTACGAGCAGTACTTC. Amino acid sequence: CASSLGGGNYEQYF.

The genes are TRBV7-6 and TRBJ2-2, with 10 bases aligning to TRBD2. The CDR3 is made up of 18 amino acids. The V segment lost 3 bases and the J segment 5 bases; nucleotides outside the gene matches: 12. From germline, CDR1 is SGHVS and CDR2 FNYEAQ. The CDR3 coding sequence is TGTGCCAGCAGCTTGGGGGGACTAGCGTTGGGAGCGACCGGGGAGCTGTTTTTT. This translates into CASSLGGLALGATGELFF.

Many counts were recorded for this clonotype. The chain employs TRBV6-2 or TRBV6-3 and TRBJ2-7; tentative D call: TRBD1 (5 bases). The CDR3 contains 14 residues. Germline V lookup: CDR1 MNHEY, CDR2 SVGEGT. The V end was cut by 4 bases, the J end by 2 bases, with 12 bases between. This CDR3 reads CASSSRQLTYEQYF. CDR3 DNA: TGTGCCAGCAGTTCCCGACAGCTTACCTACGAGCAGTACTTC.

In the case of this clonotype: Since a much larger clone is just one base distant, this may be a read error. The chain combines TRBV2 with TRBJ1-2; tentatively, D is TRBD1 (6 bases). Looked up from germline, CDR1 is SNHLY and CDR2 is FYNNEI. Trimming left V 9 bases short and J 6 bases short, with 14 bases between. The CDR3 is 12 amino acids. In DNA, the CDR3 is TGTGCCAGTGAAATGCAGGGGAATGGCTACACCTTC. The encoded protein is CASEMQGNGYTF. Variable domain in full (rest from reference TRBV2 and TRBJ1-2): EPEVTQTPSHQVTQMGQEVILRCVPISNHLYFYWYRQILGQKVEFLVSFYNNEISEKSEIFDDQFSVERPDGSNFTLKIRSTKLEDSAMYFCASEMQGNGYTFGSGTRLTVV.

This chain links TRBV9 with TRBJ2-5; no firm D call. V was pared by 4 bases and J by 5 bases, with 15 bases between. This CDR3 is 14 amino acids long. Germline CDR1 is SGDLS and CDR2 is YYNGEE. CDR3 nucleotide sequence: TGTGCCAGCAGCCCAACGGGCCCTGGGGAGACCCAGTACTTC. Its translation: CASSPTGPGETQYF.

This chain uses TRBV19 with TRBJ2-2; 9 bases match TRBD2. The V and J ends lost 4 bases and 2 bases, in that order; junction bases with no gene match: 8. The CDR3 sequence is 17 residues long. Looked up from germline, CDR1 is LNHDA and CDR2 is SQIVND (reference sequence). DNA for the CDR3: TGTGCCAGTAGTAGAATTAGCGGGGGCTCAAACACCGGGGAGCTGTTTTTT. It yields the protein CASSRISGGSNTGELFF.

This chain uses TRBV27 with TRBJ2-7; D might be TRBD2 (6 bases). CDR1 is MNHEY and CDR2 is SMNVEV in the germline V gene (reference sequence). This CDR3 region has 13 residues. V shed 4 bases and J shed 5 bases, with 12 bases lying between them. CDR3 in DNA: TGTGCCAGCAGTTCGCGGGGCCGGAACGAGCAGTACTTC. It yields the protein CASSSRGRNEQYF.

CDR3: CASRGRGEETQYF. The DNA of the CDR3 is TGTGCCAGCAGAGGGAGAGGGGAAGAGACCCAGTACTTC. This sequence joins TRBV6-1 and TRBJ2-5, with D possibly called TRBD1 or TRBD2 (5 bases each). CDR1 is MNHNS and CDR2 is SASEGT in the germline V gene. V was pared by 6 bases and J by 3 bases, with 11 bases between. This CDR3 contains 13 residues.

With respect to this clonotype: Being one base from a much bigger clone, this may be a read error. This sequence joins TRBV3-1 and TRBJ1-2, with D hard to call. Germline values: CDR1 LGHDT, CDR2 YNNKEL (reference sequence). The CDR3 is made up of 16 amino acids. CDR3: CASSPTRRPANYGCTF. The DNA of the CDR3 is TGTGCCAGCAGCCCGACCCGACGGCCTGCTAACTATGGCTGCACCTTC.

This clonotype showed up many times. The rearrangement joins TRBV28 to TRBJ1-2, with D possibly being TRBD1 (6 bases). This CDR3 has 13 amino acids. CDR1 MDHEN and CDR2 SYDVKM come from the germline V gene. The V and J ends lost 6 bases and 4 bases respectively, with 12 bases between them. The CDR3 is CASRRTAFYGYTF. The CDR3 DNA is TGTGCCAGCAGACGGACAGCCTTCTATGGCTACACCTTC.

This clonotype has just a few counts. The chain combines TRBV5-5 with TRBJ2-5; D perhaps matches TRBD2 (5 bases). Trimming stripped 3 bases from V and 1 base from J, with 13 bases between. This CDR3 region has 15 residues. The germline V gene encodes CDR1 SGHKS and CDR2 YYEKEE (reference sequence). DNA of the CDR3: TGTGCCAGCAGCTGGCGGACTTACGCCCAAGAGACCCAGTACTTC. Its translation is CASSWRTYAQETQYF.

The chain carries TRBV12-3 or TRBV12-4 and TRBJ2-7, with TRBD1 identical over 7 bases. Trimming at V came to 5 bases and at J to 6 bases, leaving 13 bases not matched to a gene. The CDR3 runs 15 residues. The CDR3: CASSPGQRVGREQYF. CDR3 sequence (DNA): TGTGCCAGCAGTCCGGGACAGAGGGTTGGGCGCGAGCAGTACTTC.

This clonotype was recorded many times. The chain has TRBV24-1 and TRBJ2-5, with D tentatively TRBD1 or TRBD2 (5 bases each). Deletions cut 4 bases from V and 4 bases from J, with 15 bases between. The CDR3 spans 15 residues. Germline values: CDR1 KGHDR, CDR2 SFDVKD. The CDR3 is CATSEPTGGGETQYF. The CDR3 bases are TGTGCCACCAGTGAACCCACAGGAGGAGGAGAGACCCAGTACTTC.

The rearrangement links TRBV3-1 to TRBJ2-7; maybe TRBD1 (5 bases). V gave up 1 base and J gave up 11 bases, with 21 bases separating them. This CDR3 spans 15 amino acids. Looked up from germline, CDR1 is LGHDT and CDR2 is YNNKEL (reference sequence). The CDR3 region has the DNA TGTGCCAGCAGCCAAGGGGTGGCAGGGCAATTCGTCGAGTACTTC. Translation gives CASSQGVAGQFVEYF.

This clonotype was recorded a few times. The chain is built from TRBV12-3 or TRBV12-4 and TRBJ2-5; 8 bases fit TRBD2. The CDR3 covers 15 residues. V dropped 6 bases and J dropped 3; count of bases not matched to a gene: 9. The CDR3 DNA follows: TGTGCCAGCAGGAGCTACCCGGGACTAGAAGAGACCCAGTACTTC. Its protein product is CASRSYPGLEETQYF.

This clonotype was recorded at least ten times. The chain recombines TRBV7-2 with TRBJ2-7, with TRBD2 matching 9 bases. CDR3 size: 14 residues. Germline CDR1 and CDR2: SGHTA and FQGNSA. V shed 3 bases and J 4 bases; nucleotides not matched to a gene: 4. The DNA of the CDR3 is TGTGCCAGCAGCTTCGGACTAGCGTTGTACGAGCAGTACTTC. It translates to CASSFGLALYEQYF.